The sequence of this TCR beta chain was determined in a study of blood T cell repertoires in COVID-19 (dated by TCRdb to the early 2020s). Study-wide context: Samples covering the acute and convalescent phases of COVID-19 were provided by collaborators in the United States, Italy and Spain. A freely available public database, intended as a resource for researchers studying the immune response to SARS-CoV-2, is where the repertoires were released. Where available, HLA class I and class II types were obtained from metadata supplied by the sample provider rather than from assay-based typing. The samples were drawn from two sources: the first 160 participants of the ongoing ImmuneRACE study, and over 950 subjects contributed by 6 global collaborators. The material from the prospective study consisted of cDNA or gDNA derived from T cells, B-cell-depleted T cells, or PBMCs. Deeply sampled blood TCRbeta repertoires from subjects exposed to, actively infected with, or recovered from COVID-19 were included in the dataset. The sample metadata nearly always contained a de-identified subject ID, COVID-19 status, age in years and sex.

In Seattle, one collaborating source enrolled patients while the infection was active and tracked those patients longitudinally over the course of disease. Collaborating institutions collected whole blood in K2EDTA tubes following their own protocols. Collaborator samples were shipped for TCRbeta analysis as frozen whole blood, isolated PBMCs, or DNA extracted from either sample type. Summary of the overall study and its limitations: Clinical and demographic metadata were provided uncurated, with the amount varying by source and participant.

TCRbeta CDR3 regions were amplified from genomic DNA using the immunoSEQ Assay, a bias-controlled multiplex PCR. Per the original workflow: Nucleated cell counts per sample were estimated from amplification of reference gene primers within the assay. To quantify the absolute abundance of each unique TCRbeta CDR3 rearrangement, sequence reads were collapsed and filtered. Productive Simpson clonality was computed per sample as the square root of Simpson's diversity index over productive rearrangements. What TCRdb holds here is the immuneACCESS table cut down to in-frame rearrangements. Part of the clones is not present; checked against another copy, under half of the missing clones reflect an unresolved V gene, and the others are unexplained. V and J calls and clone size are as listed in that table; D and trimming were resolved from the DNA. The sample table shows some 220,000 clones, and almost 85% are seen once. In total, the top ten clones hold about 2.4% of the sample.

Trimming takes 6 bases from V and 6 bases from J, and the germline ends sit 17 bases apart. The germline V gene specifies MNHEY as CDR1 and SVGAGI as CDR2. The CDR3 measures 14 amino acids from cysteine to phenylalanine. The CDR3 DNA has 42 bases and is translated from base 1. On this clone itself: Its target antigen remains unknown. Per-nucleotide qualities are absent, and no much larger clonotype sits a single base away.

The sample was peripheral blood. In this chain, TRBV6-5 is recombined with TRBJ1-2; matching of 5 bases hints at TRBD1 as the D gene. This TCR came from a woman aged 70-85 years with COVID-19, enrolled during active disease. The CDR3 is CASSPTGREDGYTF. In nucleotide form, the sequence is TGTGCCAGCAGCCCCACCGGCAGGGAAGATGGCTACACCTTC.